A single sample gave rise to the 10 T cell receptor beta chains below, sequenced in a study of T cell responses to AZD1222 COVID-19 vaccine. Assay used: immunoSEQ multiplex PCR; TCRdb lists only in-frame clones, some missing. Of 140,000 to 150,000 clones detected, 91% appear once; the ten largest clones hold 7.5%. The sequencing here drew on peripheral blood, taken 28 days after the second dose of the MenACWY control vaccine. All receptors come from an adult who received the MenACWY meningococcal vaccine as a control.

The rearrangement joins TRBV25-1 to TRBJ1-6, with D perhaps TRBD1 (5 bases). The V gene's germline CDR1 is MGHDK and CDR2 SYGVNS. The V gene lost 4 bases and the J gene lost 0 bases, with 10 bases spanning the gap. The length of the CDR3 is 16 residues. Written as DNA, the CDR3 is TGTGCCAGCAGTGGTCAGGGAAGCTCCTATAATTCACCCCTCCACTTT. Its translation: CASSGQGSSYNSPLHF.

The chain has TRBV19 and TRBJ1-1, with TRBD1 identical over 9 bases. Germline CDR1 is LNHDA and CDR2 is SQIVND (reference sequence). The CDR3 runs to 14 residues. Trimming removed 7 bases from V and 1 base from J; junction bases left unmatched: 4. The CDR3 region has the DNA TGTGCCAGTACCCCGGGACAGGGGAACACTGAAGCTTTCTTT. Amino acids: CASTPGQGNTEAFF.

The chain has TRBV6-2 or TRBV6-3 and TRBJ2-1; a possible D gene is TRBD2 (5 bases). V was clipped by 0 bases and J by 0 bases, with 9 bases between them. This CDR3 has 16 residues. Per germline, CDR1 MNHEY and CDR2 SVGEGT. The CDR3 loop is CASSYSSGSSYNEQFF. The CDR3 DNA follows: TGTGCCAGCAGTTACTCGAGTGGGAGCTCCTACAATGAGCAGTTCTTC.

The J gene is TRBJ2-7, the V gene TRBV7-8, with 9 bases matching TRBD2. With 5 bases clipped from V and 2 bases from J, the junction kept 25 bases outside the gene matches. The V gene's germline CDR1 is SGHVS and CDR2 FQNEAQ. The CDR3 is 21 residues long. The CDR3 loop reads CASSTRGLAGFPWSNTYEQYF. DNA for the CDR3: TGTGCCAGCAGCACACGAGGCCTAGCGGGATTTCCGTGGTCGAATACCTACGAGCAGTACTTC.

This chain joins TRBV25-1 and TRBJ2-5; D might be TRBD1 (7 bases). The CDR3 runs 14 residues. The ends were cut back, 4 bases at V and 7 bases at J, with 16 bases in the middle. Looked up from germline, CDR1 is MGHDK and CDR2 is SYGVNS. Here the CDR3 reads CASSVQGGQGTQYF. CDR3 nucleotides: TGTGCCAGCAGTGTTCAGGGGGGCCAGGGGACCCAGTACTTC.

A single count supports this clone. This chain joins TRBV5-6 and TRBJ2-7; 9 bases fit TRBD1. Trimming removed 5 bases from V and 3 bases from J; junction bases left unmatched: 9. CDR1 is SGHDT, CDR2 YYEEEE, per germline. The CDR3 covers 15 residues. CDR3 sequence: CASSFRGTGFYEQYF. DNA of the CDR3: TGTGCCAGCAGTTTCCGCGGGACAGGGTTCTACGAGCAGTACTTC.

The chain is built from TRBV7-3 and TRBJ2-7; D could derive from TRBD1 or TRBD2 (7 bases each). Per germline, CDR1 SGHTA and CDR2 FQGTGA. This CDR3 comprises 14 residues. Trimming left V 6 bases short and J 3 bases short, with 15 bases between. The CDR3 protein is CASSSQGGFYEQYF. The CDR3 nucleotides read TGTGCCAGCAGTTCCCAGGGGGGGTTCTACGAGCAGTACTTC. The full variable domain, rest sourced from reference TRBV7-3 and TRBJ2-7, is GAGVSQTPSNKVTEKGKYVELRCDPISGHTALYWYRQSLGQGPEFLIYFQGTGAADDSGLPNDRFFAVRPEGSVSTLKIQRTERGDSAVYLCASSSQGGFYEQYFGPGTRLTVT.

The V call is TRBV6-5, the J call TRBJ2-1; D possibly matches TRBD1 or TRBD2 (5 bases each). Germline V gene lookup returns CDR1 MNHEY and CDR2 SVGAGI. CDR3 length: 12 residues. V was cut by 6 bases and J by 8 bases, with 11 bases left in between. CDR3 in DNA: TGTGCCAGCAGGGGGGACGGGGATGAGCAGTTCTTC. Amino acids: CASRGDGDEQFF.

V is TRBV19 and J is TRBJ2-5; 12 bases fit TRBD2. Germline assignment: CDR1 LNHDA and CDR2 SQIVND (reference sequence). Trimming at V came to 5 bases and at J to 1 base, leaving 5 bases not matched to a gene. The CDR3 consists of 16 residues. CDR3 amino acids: CASSLRTSGVQETQYF. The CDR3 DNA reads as TGTGCCAGTAGTCTCCGGACTAGCGGGGTCCAAGAGACCCAGTACTTC.

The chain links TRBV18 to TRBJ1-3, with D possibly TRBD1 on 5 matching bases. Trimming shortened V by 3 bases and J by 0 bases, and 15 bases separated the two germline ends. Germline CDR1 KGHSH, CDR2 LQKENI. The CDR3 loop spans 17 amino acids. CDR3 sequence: CASSPKGHAYSGNTIYF. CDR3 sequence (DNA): TGTGCCAGCTCACCGAAGGGGCACGCATACTCTGGAAACACCATATATTTT.